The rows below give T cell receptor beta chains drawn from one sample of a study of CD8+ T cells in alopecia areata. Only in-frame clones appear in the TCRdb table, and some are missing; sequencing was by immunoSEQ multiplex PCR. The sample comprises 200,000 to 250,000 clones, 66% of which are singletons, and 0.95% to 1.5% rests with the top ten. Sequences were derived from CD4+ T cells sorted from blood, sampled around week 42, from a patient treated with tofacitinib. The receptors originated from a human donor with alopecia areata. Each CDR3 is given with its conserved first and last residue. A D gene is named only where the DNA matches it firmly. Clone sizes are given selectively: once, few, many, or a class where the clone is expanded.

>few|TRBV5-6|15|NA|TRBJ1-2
TGTGCCAGCAGGGAAACAGGGACCTCTAACTATGGCTACACCTTC
CASRETGTSNYGYTF
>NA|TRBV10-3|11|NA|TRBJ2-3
TGTGCCATCAGTGTCGCAGATACGCAGTATTTT
CAISVADTQYF
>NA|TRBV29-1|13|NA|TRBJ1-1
TGCAGCGTTGAGGTCGCCGTGAACACTGAAGCTTTCTTT
CSVEVAVNTEAFF
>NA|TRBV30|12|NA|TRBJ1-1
TGTGCCTGGAGTTCAGCCAACACTGAAGCTTTCTTT
CAWSSANTEAFF
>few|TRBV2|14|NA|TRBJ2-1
TGTGCCAGCAGTTTCTCGAGCTCCTACAATGAGCAGTTCTTC
CASSFSSSYNEQFF
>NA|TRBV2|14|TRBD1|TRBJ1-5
TGTGCCAGCAGTGTTAGGACAGGGAATCAGCCCCAGCATTTT
CASSVRTGNQPQHF
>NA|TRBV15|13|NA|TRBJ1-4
TGTGCCACCAGCAGGGATAACGGTGAAAAACTGTTTTTT
CATSRDNGEKLFF
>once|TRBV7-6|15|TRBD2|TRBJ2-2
TGTGCCAGCAGCCCGACTAGCGCCGTAGCCGGGGAGCTGTTTTTT
CASSPTSAVAGELFF
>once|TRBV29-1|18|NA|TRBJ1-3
TGCAGCGTTGAAGGTTTCGGGGGTGGAGGTCGGCGGGGAAACACCATATATTTT
CSVEGFGGGGRRGNTIYF
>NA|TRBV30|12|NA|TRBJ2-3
TGTGCCTGGAGGGCACTAGGCGATACGCAGTATTTT
CAWRALGDTQYF
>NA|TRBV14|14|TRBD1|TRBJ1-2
TGTGCCAGCAGCCTAGCCGGGACAGGGGTAGGCTACACCTTC
CASSLAGTGVGYTF
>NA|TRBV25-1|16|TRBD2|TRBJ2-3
TGTGCCAGCAGTGCGGGACTAGCGGGGCCCACAGATACGCAGTATTTT
CASSAGLAGPTDTQYF
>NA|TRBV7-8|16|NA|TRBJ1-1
TGTGCCAGCAGCTTAGATGTGGGGGGGCTGAACACTGAAGCTTTCTTT
CASSLDVGGLNTEAFF
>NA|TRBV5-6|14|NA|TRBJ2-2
TGTGCCAGCAGGAAGACAGGCCACACCGGGGAGCTGTTTTTT
CASRKTGHTGELFF
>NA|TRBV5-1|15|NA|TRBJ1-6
TGCGCCAGCAGCTTGGCGGGCAGTAATTATTCACCCCTCCACTTT
CASSLAGSNYSPLHF
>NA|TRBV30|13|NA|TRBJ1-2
TGTGCCTGGACCCCCCAAGGGACCTATGGCTACACCTTC
CAWTPQGTYGYTF
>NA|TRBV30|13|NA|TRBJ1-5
TGTGCCTGGAGTCCGGCCCTAAATCAGCCCCAGCATTTT
CAWSPALNQPQHF
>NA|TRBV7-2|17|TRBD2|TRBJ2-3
TGTGCCAGCAGCTTACAACTAGCGGGGGGGGTCACAGATACGCAGTATTTT
CASSLQLAGGVTDTQYF
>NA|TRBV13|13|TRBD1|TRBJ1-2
TGTGCCAGCAGCCCCAGACAGGGTTTAGGCTACACCTTC
CASSPRQGLGYTF
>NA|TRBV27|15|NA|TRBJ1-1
TGTGCCAGCTGGGCGGGGGTCGGGCTGAACACTGAAGCTTTCTTT
CASWAGVGLNTEAFF
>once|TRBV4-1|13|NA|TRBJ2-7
TGCGCCAGCAGCTTAGACAGGTACTACGAGCAGTACTTC
CASSLDRYYEQYF
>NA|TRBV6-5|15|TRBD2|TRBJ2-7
TGTGCCAGCAGAGTGTCAGCGGGGAGCTCCTACGAGCAGTACTTC
CASRVSAGSSYEQYF
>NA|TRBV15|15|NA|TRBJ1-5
TGTGCCACCAGCAGAGATTTGGCGGGCAATCAGCCCCAGCATTTT
CATSRDLAGNQPQHF
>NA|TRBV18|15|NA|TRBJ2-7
TGTGCCAGCTCACCTACAGGGAAGAGGACCTACGAGCAGTACTTC
CASSPTGKRTYEQYF
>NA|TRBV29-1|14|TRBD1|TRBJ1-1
TGCAGCGTTGGGCACCGACAGGGAGAGACTGAAGCTTTCTTT
CSVGHRQGETEAFF
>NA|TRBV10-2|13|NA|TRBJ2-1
TGCGCCAGCACCAGCGGATCCTACAATGAGCAGTTCTTC
CASTSGSYNEQFF